These 8 T cell receptor beta chains were all obtained from the same sample, sequenced in a study of STAT5B mutations in CD4+ large granular lymphocyte leukemia (dated by TCRdb to 2021 to 2024). Receptor amplification or capture employed the immunoSEQ multiplex PCR assay. Imported from immuneACCESS, the table was reduced by TCRdb to in-frame sequences with V and J called. These copies leave out some clones; in studies compared against another copy, an unresolved V gene accounts for under half, and the cause of the remainder is not known. The sample table lists under 50,000 clones, around 81% of them with a count of one. The ten largest account for about 0.34% of the sample. Sequencing used CD4+ T cells from blood buffy coats. The receptors stem from a human donor in good health.

The chain uses TRBV5-1 and TRBJ1-1; no reliable D call. Trimming left V 0 bases short and J 4 bases short, with 10 bases between. The CDR3 length is 14 residues. CDR1 is SGHRS and CDR2 is YFSETQ in the germline V gene. The CDR3 is CASSLDAGGTEAFF. The CDR3 coding sequence is TGCGCCAGCAGCTTGGATGCAGGAGGCACTGAAGCTTTCTTT.

DNA of the CDR3: TGTGCCTGGAGTCTACCCGGGACAGGGGTTGAAAAACTGTTTTTT. This encodes CAWSLPGTGVEKLFF. The chain joins TRBV30 to TRBJ1-4; 10 nucleotides agree with TRBD1. This CDR3 region has 15 residues. CDR1 GTSNPN and CDR2 SVGIG come from the germline V gene (reference sequence). V dropped 2 bases and J dropped 7; count of bases not matched to a gene: 7.

The chain recombines TRBV18 with TRBJ1-2; D not resolved. There are 13 residues in the CDR3. Trimming left V 3 bases short and J 4 bases short, with 9 bases between. Per germline, CDR1 KGHSH and CDR2 LQKENI. The CDR3 spells CASSPVGSYGYTF. CDR3 bases: TGTGCCAGCTCACCTGTAGGCAGCTATGGCTACACCTTC. The whole variable domain, filled in from reference TRBV18 and TRBJ1-2, reads NAGVMQNPRHLVRRRGQEARLRCSPMKGHSHVYWYRQLPEEGLKFMVYLQKENIIDESGMPKERFSAEFPKEGPSILRIQQVVRGDSAAYFCASSPVGSYGYTFGSGTRLTVV.

The chain joins TRBV12-5 to TRBJ2-7; TRBD2 matches 10 bases. The CDR3 runs 15 residues. Germline CDR1 LGHNT, CDR2 FRNRAP. J gave up 8 bases and V 7 bases, and 14 bases lay outside the gene matches. The CDR3 coding sequence is TGTGCTAGTGCCCCCAACCGGCTAGCGGGGGACAAGCAGTACTTC. It encodes CASAPNRLAGDKQYF.

The J gene is TRBJ2-5, the V gene TRBV7-6, with a possible D match to TRBD2 (5 bases). This CDR3 is built from 13 residues. Germline CDR1 and CDR2: SGHVS and FNYEAQ. Trimming took 5 bases from V and 9 from J, leaving 16 bases between them. Here the CDR3 reads CASSRTSLIPQYF. For the CDR3, the DNA is TGTGCCAGCAGCCGAACTAGTTTAATCCCCCAGTACTTC.

This sequence joins TRBV19 and TRBJ1-1; tentatively, D is TRBD1 (5 bases). The CDR3 covers 14 residues. Per germline, CDR1 LNHDA and CDR2 SQIVND (reference sequence). Trimming removed 8 bases at V and 5 bases at J, with 18 bases between. This CDR3 reads CASSKGVGETEAFF. Here the CDR3 DNA reads TGTGCCAGTTCAAAAGGCGTGGGGGAAACTGAAGCTTTCTTT.

CDR3 protein: CASSARQGTTEAFF. In DNA, the CDR3 is TGTGCCAGCAGTGCTCGACAGGGGACCACTGAAGCTTTCTTT. This chain links TRBV6-1 with TRBJ1-1, with 8 positions matching TRBD1. CDR3 length: 14 residues. CDR1 is MNHNS and CDR2 is SASEGT in the germline V gene. V gave up 4 bases and J gave up 4 bases; unmatched junction bases: 5.

V and J are TRBV19 and TRBJ2-1; 10 bases agree with TRBD2. From germline, CDR1 is LNHDA and CDR2 SQIVND (reference sequence). The CDR3 contains 13 residues. The junction had 7 bases not matched to a gene; V was cut back by 8 bases and J by 9 bases. The DNA for the CDR3 is TGTGCCAGTCTAAGCGGGAGGGACGCTGAGCAGTTCTTC. Amino acid sequence: CASLSGRDAEQFF. The whole variable domain, remainder taken from reference TRBV19 and TRBJ2-1, is DGGITQSPKYLFRKEGQNVTLSCEQNLNHDAMYWYRQDPGQGLRLIYYSQIVNDFQKGDIAEGYSVSREKKESFPLTVTSAQKNPTAFYLCASLSGRDAEQFFGPGTRLTVL.